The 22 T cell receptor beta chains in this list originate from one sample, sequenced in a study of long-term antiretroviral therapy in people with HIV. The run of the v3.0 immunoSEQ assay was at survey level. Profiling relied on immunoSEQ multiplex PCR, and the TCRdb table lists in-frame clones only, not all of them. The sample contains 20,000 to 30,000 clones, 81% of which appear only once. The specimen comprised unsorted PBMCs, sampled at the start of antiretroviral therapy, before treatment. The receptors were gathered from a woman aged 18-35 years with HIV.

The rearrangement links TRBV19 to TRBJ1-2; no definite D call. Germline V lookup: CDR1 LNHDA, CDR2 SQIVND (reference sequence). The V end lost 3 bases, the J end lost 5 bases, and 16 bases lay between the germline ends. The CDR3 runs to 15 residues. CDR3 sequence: CASSMSYTVGYGYTF. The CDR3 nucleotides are TGTGCCAGTAGTATGTCCTATACTGTCGGATATGGCTACACCTTC.

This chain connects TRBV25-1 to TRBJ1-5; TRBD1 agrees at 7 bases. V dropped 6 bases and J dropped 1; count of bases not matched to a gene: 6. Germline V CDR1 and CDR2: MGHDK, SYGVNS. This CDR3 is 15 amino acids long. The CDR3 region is CASRDRIFSNQPQHF. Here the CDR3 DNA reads TGTGCCAGCAGGGACAGGATCTTCAGCAATCAGCCCCAGCATTTT. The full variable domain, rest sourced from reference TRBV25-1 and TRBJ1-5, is EADIYQTPRYLVIGTGKKITLECSQTMGHDKMYWYQQDPGMELHLIHYSYGVNSTEKGDLSSESTVSRIRTEHFPLTLESARPSHTSQYLCASRDRIFSNQPQHFGDGTRLSIL.

CDR3: CASSTNNEQFF. Here the CDR3 DNA reads TGTGCCAGCAGCACAAACAATGAGCAGTTCTTC. The chain carries TRBV5-6 and TRBJ2-1; D gene uncertain. V lost 4 bases to trimming and J lost 5 bases, with 4 bases between them. The CDR3 spans 11 residues. CDR1 and CDR2 from the germline V gene are SGHDT and YYEEEE.

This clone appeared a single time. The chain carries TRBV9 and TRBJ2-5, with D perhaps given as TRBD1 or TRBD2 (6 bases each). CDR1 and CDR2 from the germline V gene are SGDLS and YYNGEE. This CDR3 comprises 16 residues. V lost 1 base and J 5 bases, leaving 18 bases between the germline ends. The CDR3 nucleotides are TGTGCCAGCAGCGTAAATCCAACCGGGGGCGCGGAGACCCAGTACTTC. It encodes CASSVNPTGGAETQYF.

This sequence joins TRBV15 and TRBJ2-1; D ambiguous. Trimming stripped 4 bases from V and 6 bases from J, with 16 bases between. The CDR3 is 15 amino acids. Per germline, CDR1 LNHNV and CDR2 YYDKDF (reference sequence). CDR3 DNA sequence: TGTGCCACCAGCATTAGAAGGAGTTGGACCAATGAGCAGTTCTTC. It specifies CATSIRRSWTNEQFF.

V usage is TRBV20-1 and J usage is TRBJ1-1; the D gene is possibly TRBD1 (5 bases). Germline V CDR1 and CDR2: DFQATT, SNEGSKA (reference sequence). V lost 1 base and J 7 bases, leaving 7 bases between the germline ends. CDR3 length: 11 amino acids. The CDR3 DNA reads TGCAGTGCTAGAGGGGGGAGTGAAGCTTTCTTT. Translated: CSARGGSEAFF.

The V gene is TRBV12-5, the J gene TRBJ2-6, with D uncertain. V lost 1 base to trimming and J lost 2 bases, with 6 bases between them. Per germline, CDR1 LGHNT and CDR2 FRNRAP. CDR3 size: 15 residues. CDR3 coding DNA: TGTGCTAGTGGTTTGGGTGGAACTGGGGCCAACGTCCTGACTTTC. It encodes CASGLGGTGANVLTF.

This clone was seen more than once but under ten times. The CDR3 DNA is TGCAGCGTTGACTGGGACGCCGGCTCTGGAAACACCATATATTTT. It translates to CSVDWDAGSGNTIYF. The chain has TRBV29-1 and TRBJ1-3; possible D gene TRBD1, 5 bases. In germline, CDR1 is SQVTM, CDR2 ANQGSEA. The CDR3 runs to 15 residues. V was cut by 3 bases and J by 0 bases, with 12 bases left in between. Filled out from reference TRBV29-1 and TRBJ1-3, the complete variable domain reads SAVISQKPSRDICQRGTSLTIQCQVDSQVTMMFWYRQQPGQSLTLIATANQGSEATYESGFVIDKFPISRPNLTFSTLTVSNMSPEDSSIYLCSVDWDAGSGNTIYFGEGSWLTVV.

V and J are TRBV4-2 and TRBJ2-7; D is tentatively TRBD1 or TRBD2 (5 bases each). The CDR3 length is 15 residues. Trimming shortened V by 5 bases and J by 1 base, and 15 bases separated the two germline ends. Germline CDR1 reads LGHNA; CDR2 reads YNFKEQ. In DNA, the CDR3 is TGTGCCAGCAGCACCCGGGGCATGGGGTCCTACGAGCAGTACTTC. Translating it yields CASSTRGMGSYEQYF.

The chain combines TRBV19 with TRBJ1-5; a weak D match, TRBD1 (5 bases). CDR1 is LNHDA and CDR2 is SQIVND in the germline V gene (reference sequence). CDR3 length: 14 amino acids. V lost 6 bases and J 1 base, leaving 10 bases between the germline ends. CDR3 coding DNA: TGTGCCAGTAGCCTTAAGGGGAGCAATCAGCCCCAGCATTTT. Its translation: CASSLKGSNQPQHF.

CDR3 DNA: TGTGCCAGCAGTGGCGTGAAGGGACTAGCGGGAGACGGTAATGAGCAGTTCTTC. It yields the protein CASSGVKGLAGDGNEQFF. The chain combines TRBV25-1 with TRBJ2-1, with 14 bases identical to TRBD2. CDR3 length: 18 residues. With V trimmed by 4 bases and J by 7 bases, 12 bases remained unmatched. Germline-derived CDR1 and CDR2 are MGHDK and SYGVNS. Filled out from reference TRBV25-1 and TRBJ2-1, the complete variable domain reads EADIYQTPRYLVIGTGKKITLECSQTMGHDKMYWYQQDPGMELHLIHYSYGVNSTEKGDLSSESTVSRIRTEHFPLTLESARPSHTSQYLCASSGVKGLAGDGNEQFFGPGTRLTVL.

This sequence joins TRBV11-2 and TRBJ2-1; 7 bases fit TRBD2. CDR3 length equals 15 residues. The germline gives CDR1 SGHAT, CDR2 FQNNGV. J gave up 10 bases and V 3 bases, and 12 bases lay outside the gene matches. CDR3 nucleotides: TGTGCCAGCAGCTTGGGTAGCAATAGCGGGCGCGAGCAGTTCTTC. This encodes CASSLGSNSGREQFF.

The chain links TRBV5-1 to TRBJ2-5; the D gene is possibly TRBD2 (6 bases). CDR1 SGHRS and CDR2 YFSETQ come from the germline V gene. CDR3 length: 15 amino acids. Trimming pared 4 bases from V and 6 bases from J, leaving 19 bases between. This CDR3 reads CASSPSSGLQKTQYF. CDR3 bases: TGCGCCAGCAGCCCCTCAAGCGGGCTCCAGAAGACCCAGTACTTC.

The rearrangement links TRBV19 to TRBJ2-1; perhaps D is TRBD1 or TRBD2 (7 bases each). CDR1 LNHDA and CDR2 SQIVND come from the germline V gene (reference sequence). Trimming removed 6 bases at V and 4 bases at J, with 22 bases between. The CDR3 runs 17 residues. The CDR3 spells CASSPQGGTASYNEQFF. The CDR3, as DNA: TGTGCCAGTAGCCCCCAGGGAGGGACAGCCTCTTACAATGAGCAGTTCTTC.

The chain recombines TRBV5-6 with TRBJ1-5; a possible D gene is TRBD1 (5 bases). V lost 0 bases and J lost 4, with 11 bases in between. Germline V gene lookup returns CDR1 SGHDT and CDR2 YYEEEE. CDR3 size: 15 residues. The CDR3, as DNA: TGTGCCAGCAGCTTGGGGCAGGGTCTAAATCAGCCCCAGCATTTT. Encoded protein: CASSLGQGLNQPQHF.

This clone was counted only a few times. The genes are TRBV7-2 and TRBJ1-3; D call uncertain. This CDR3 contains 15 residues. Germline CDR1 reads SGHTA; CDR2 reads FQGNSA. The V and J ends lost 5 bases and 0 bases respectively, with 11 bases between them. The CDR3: CASSPPWSSGNTIYF. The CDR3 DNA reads TGTGCCAGCAGCCCACCTTGGAGCTCTGGAAACACCATATATTTT.

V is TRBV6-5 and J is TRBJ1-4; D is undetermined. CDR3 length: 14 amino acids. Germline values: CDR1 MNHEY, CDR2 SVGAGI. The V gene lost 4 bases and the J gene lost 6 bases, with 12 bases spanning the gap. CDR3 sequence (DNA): TGTGCCAGCAGTTCGCGTAGTCGGGATGAAAAACTGTTTTTT. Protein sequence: CASSSRSRDEKLFF.

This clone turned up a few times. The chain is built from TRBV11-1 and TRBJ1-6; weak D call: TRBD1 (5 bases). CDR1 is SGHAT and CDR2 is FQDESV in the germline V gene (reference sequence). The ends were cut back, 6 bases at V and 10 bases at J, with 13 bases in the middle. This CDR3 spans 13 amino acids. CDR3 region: CASRRDGDSPLHF. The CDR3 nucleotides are TGTGCCAGCAGAAGAGACGGGGACTCACCCCTCCACTTT.

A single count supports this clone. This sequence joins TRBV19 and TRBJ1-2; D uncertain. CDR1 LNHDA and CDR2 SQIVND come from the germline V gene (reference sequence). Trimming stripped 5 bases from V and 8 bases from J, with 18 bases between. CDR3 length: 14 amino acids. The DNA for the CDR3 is TGTGCCAGTAGTTCCCGCTATGGGTATGAAGGCTACACCTTC. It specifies CASSSRYGYEGYTF. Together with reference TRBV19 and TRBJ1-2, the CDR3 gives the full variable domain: DGGITQSPKYLFRKEGQNVTLSCEQNLNHDAMYWYRQDPGQGLRLIYYSQIVNDFQKGDIAEGYSVSREKKESFPLTVTSAQKNPTAFYLCASSSRYGYEGYTFGSGTRLTVV.

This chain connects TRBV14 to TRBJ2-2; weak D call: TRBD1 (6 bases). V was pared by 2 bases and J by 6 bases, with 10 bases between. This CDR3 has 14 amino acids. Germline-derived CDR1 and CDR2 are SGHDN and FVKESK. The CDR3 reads CASSQYRAAGELFF. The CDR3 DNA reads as TGTGCCAGCAGCCAATACAGGGCTGCCGGGGAGCTGTTTTTT.

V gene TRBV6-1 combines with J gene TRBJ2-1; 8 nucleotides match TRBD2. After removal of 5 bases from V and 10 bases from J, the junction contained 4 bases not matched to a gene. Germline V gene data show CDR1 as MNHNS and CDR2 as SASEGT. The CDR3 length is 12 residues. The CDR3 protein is CASSPRLAEQFF. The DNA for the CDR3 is TGTGCCAGCAGTCCTCGACTAGCGGAGCAGTTCTTC.

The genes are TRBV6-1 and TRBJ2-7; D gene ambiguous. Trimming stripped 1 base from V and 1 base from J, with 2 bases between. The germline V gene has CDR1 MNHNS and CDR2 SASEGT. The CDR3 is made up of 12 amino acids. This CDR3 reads CASSEGSYEQYF. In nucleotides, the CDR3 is TGTGCCAGCAGTGAAGGGTCCTACGAGCAGTACTTC.